Shown below are 20 T cell receptor beta chains from a single sample sequenced in a study of tumor-infiltrating lymphocytes in primary liver carcinoma. Co-extracted RNA and DNA came from 20-30 mg of unsorted bulk tissue. TCR beta cDNA came from roughly 0.45 ug total RNA, primed with a constant-region primer. Employing slightly modified ARM-PCR, three nested multiplex PCR rounds were run, and these gave rise to the TCR beta libraries. Both of the initial two PCR rounds ran for 10 cycles and employed TRBV1-TRBV30 forward primers alongside a C-beta reverse primer. One entry per CDR3 protein, called by TCRdb with MiXCR from the multiplex PCR reads. Counted here are under 200,000 distinct CDR3 sequences, around 85% occurring once; the ten biggest clones make up 15% to 20%. The sample comprised tumor tissue from primary liver carcinoma. These receptors came from a man between 35 and 55 years old with primary liver carcinoma and hepatitis B virus infection.

About this clonotype: Relative to the germline gene, one junction end is altered; a read error may explain this. The V and J genes are TRBV5-6 and TRBJ2-3; 9 positions match TRBD2. CDR3 length: 18 residues. CDR1 SGHDT and CDR2 YYEEEE come from the germline V gene. Written as DNA, the CDR3 is TGTGCCAGCAGTTTGGCAGCAGGGCGGGAGGGCCGTACAGATACGCATTATTTT. The encoded protein is CASSLAAGREGRTDTHYF.

Comments on this clonotype: A read error may be the cause here, since a much bigger clone is one base away. The genes are TRBV7-9 and TRBJ2-3; D uncertain. The V end was cut by 3 bases, the J end by 0 bases, with 10 bases between. This CDR3 has 15 residues. CDR1 and CDR2 (germline): SEHNR, FQNEAQ (reference sequence). The CDR3 spells CASSFVADSTDTQYF. In DNA form, the CDR3 reads TGTGCCAGCAGCTTTGTGGCAGATAGCACAGATACGCAGTATTTT.

A remark on this clonotype: Since the CDR3 does not end with the conserved phenylalanine or tryptophan, this likely comes from a read error. The J gene is TRBJ2-1, the V gene TRBV11-3; D may be TRBD2 (6 bases). In germline, CDR1 is SGHNT, CDR2 YENEEA. V lost 3 bases and J 11 bases, leaving 17 bases between the germline ends. CDR3 length: 14 residues. In DNA, the CDR3 is TGTGCCAGCAGCTTGACTAGTAATATCGATAAGCAGTTCTTA. Translated: CASSLTSNIDKQFL.

In the case of this clonotype: The junction differs from germline at one of its ends, possibly a read error. The chain has TRBV11-1 and TRBJ1-6, with D unresolved. Per the germline V gene, CDR1 is SGHAT and CDR2 is FQDESV (reference sequence). This CDR3 is 13 amino acids long. The CDR3 here is CAISQTLVSLLHF. The CDR3 DNA follows: TGTGCCATCAGCCAGACACTGGTTTCACTCCTCCACTTT.

Points on this clonotype: One junction end disagrees with the germline gene, perhaps due to a read error. The rearrangement uses TRBV11-2 and TRBJ2-7; 8 nucleotides match TRBD1. This CDR3 has 15 residues. Germline values: CDR1 SGHAT, CDR2 FQNNGV. Here the CDR3 reads CASRLRWTGKNEHYF. As DNA, the CDR3 is TGTGCCAGCAGGTTACGATGGACAGGGAAAAACGAGCATTACTTC.

Concerning this clonotype: One junction end does not reproduce the germline sequence, and a read error may be involved. The chain employs TRBV12-5 and TRBJ2-3; the D gene is possibly TRBD1 (6 bases). Germline assignment: CDR1 LGHNT and CDR2 FRNRAP. CDR3 length: 15 residues. CDR3 protein: CASGLEQGPSDTQYF. CDR3 nucleotide sequence: TGTGCTAGTGGTTTGGAACAGGGTCCCTCAGACACGCAATATTTT.

On this clonotype itself: This sequence may be a read error, since a much larger clone differs from it by one base. The rearrangement links TRBV20-1 to TRBJ1-5; no clear D. This CDR3 contains 15 residues. Germline loops: CDR1 DFQATT, CDR2 SNEGSKA (reference sequence). CDR3 in DNA: TGCAGTACTAGAATCCACGGAGATAGCAATCAGCCCCAGCATTTT. Its translation is CSTRIHGDSNQPQHF.

Notes on this clonotype: Without the conserved terminal phenylalanine or tryptophan, this CDR3 likely stems from a read error. The chain combines TRBV5-4 with TRBJ2-1; D unclear. Germline CDR1 and CDR2: SGHNT and YYREEE (reference sequence). The CDR3 spans 14 residues. The CDR3 DNA is TGTGCCAGTAGCTTGGAATCCCATAACAATGAGCAGTTCATC. It codes for CASSLESHNNEQFI.

Concerning this clonotype: A much larger clone sits a single nucleotide away, making a read error possible. V is TRBV21-1 and J is TRBJ2-7; TRBD1 was called by the table and not checked on the DNA. TRBV21-1 is termed a pseudogene. The CDR3 covers 15 residues. CDR3 in DNA: TGTGCCAGCATACTCGGGCAGGGCAAACCCTACGAGCAGTACTTC. This gives the protein CASILGQGKPYEQYF.

The chain couples TRBV14 to TRBJ2-7; the D is unclear. Germline V gives CDR1 SGHDN, CDR2 FVKESK. Trimming left V 0 bases short and J 5 bases short, with 8 bases between. The CDR3 extends over 13 amino acids. CDR3 sequence (DNA): TGTGCCAGCAGCCAAGATCTGAGCCACGAGCAGTACTTC. Amino acids: CASSQDLSHEQYF.

Points on this clonotype: At one end the junction does not follow the germline gene, possibly because of a read error. The chain couples TRBV6-5 to TRBJ2-2; tentatively, D is TRBD1 (5 bases). This CDR3 region has 13 residues. CDR1 and CDR2 (germline): MNHEY, SVGAGI. This chain's CDR3 is CASSYQDTAELLF. In nucleotides, the CDR3 is TGTGCCAGCAGTTACCAGGACACTGCAGAGCTGCTTTTT.

This clonotype has ten or more counts. The chain has TRBV6-2 or TRBV6-3 and TRBJ1-5, with 7 bases identical to TRBD1. V shed 6 bases, J shed 3 bases, and the junction held 5 bases outside the gene matches. The length of the CDR3 is 14 residues. CDR1 is MNHEY, CDR2 SVGEGT, per germline. The CDR3 spells CASRSDRVNQPQHF. The CDR3 nucleotides read TGTGCCAGCAGGTCTGACAGGGTCAATCAGCCCCAGCATTTT.

The chain links TRBV6-6 to TRBJ1-5, with D perhaps matching TRBD1 (5 bases). Trimming shortened V by 3 bases and J by 2 bases, and 14 bases separated the two germline ends. The CDR3 totals 16 residues. Germline CDR1 and CDR2: MNHNY and SVGAGI (reference sequence). The CDR3 loop is CASSYSREQGNQPQHF. CDR3 DNA sequence: TGTGCCAGCAGTTATTCAAGGGAACAGGGCAATCAGCCCCAGCATTTT.

In its sample, this clonotype was seen once. Germline is not matched at one junction end, which may reflect a read error. This chain joins TRBV29-1 and TRBJ2-7; unclear D gene. The CDR3 contains 13 residues. Germline CDR1 is SQVTM and CDR2 is ANQGSEA. The CDR3 nucleotides are TGTACCGTTGCCCCGACCGGGTTTCACGAGCAGTACTTC. It yields the protein CTVAPTGFHEQYF.

About this clonotype: Germline is not matched at one junction end, which may reflect a read error. This chain connects TRBV4-1 to TRBJ1-1; 7 bases align to TRBD1. The germline gives CDR1 MGHRA, CDR2 YSYEKL. The CDR3 totals 16 residues. CDR3 amino acids: CVSSPNLQGWNTEAFF. Written as DNA, the CDR3 is TGCGTCAGCAGCCCAAACCTACAGGGGTGGAACACTGAAGCTTTCTTT.

The rearrangement uses TRBV20-1 and TRBJ2-5; D gene uncertain. CDR1 DFQATT and CDR2 SNEGSKA come from the germline V gene (reference sequence). V was pared by 3 bases and J by 4 bases, with 6 bases between. The CDR3 consists of 11 residues. CDR3 protein: CSASSTETQYF. The CDR3 region has the DNA TGCAGTGCTAGTTCCACAGAGACCCAGTACTTC.

This clonotype was counted only a few times. The missing conserved phenylalanine or tryptophan at the end of this CDR3 makes a read error likely. Because the CDR3's place on the DNA is in doubt, the DNA is left out and the CDR3 is given as listed by TCRdb. CDR3 sequence reads: CASSLNSNEQLL. The J gene is TRBJ2-1, the V gene TRBV11-3. Germline CDR1 and CDR2: SGHNT and YENEEA. The CDR3 adds up to 12 amino acids, both ends counted.

Comment on this clonotype: At one boundary the junction diverges from the germline segment, which might be a read error. J is TRBJ2-3 and V is TRBV12-3 or TRBV12-4; D ambiguous. This CDR3 is 14 amino acids long. CDR3 amino acids: CASGLLLSTDTQYF. The CDR3 nucleotides read TGTGCCAGCGGTTTATTACTGAGCACAGATACGCAGTATTTT.

The gene calls are TRBV29-1 and TRBJ2-1; 8 bases fit TRBD1. V shed 3 bases, J shed 11 bases, and the junction held 12 bases outside the gene matches. Germline lookup yields CDR1 SQVTM and CDR2 ANQGSEA. The CDR3 extends over 14 amino acids. The CDR3 spells CSVDVMQGASQQFF. The CDR3, as DNA: TGCAGCGTTGATGTGATGCAGGGGGCGAGTCAGCAGTTCTTC.

A note on this clonotype: One base away lies a much larger clone, so this may be a sequencing read error. The chain recombines TRBV5-1 with TRBJ2-2, with a tentative D call TRBD1 (5 bases). This CDR3 is 14 amino acids long. CDR1 SGHRS and CDR2 YFSETQ come from the germline V gene. CDR3 amino acids: CACRVGSNTGELFF. The CDR3 region has the DNA TGCGCCTGCAGGGTGGGCAGTAACACCGGGGAGCTGTTTTTT.